The next 10 T cell receptor beta chains were all read from a single sample in a study of CD8 T cells in Susac syndrome. Roughly 0.5 to 1 ug RNA was reverse transcribed with random hexamers. TCRdb fed the immunoSEQ multiplex PCR reads into MiXCR, producing one record per CDR3 protein. The repertoire includes roughly 180,000 distinct CDR3 sequences, around 94% of them detected once, and around 0.1% sits in the top ten. Sequencing was carried out using CD4+ T cells from PBMCs. Receptor source: a human donor with Susac syndrome.

This clonotype was observed a handful of times. The V and J genes are TRBV20-1 and TRBJ2-1, with D possibly matching TRBD1 (6 bases). The germline gives CDR1 DFQATT, CDR2 SNEGSKA (reference sequence). Between the trimmed V and J ends, which lost 0 bases and 8 bases, there was a span of 8 bases. This CDR3 is 12 amino acids long. The CDR3 coding sequence is TGCAGTGCTAGAGATGACAGGTATGAGCAGTTCTTC. Its protein product is CSARDDRYEQFF.

The chain couples TRBV7-9 to TRBJ2-2; 8 bases line up with TRBD1. V lost 5 bases, J lost 6 bases, and 5 bases stayed unmatched. Germline loops: CDR1 SEHNR, CDR2 FQNEAQ (reference sequence). The CDR3 is made up of 14 amino acids. Here the CDR3 DNA reads TGTGCCAGCAGCGCCCGGACAGGGTCCGGGGAGCTGTTTTTT. This translates into CASSARTGSGELFF.

The genes are TRBV20-1 and TRBJ2-5; possible D gene TRBD2, 6 bases. CDR1 is DFQATT and CDR2 is SNEGSKA in the germline V gene (reference sequence). This CDR3 comprises 14 residues. V lost 3 bases, J lost 2 bases, and 13 bases lay in between. DNA of the CDR3: TGCAGTGCTAGCCTCGGGACTGTACAAGAGACCCAGTACTTC. Protein product: CSASLGTVQETQYF.

V and J are TRBV30 and TRBJ1-2, with D tentatively TRBD1 (6 bases). This CDR3 is 13 amino acids long. Trimming shortened V by 2 bases and J by 4 bases, and 11 bases separated the two germline ends. Germline assignment: CDR1 GTSNPN and CDR2 SVGIG (reference sequence). CDR3 nucleotides: TGTGCCTGGAGTTACGGGGGCCCCTATGGCTACACCTTC. It yields the protein CAWSYGGPYGYTF. The full variable domain, rest sourced from reference TRBV30 and TRBJ1-2, is SQTIHQWPATLVQPVGSPLSLECTVEGTSNPNLYWYRQAAGRGLQLLFYSVGIGQISSEVPQNLSASRPQDRQFILSSKKLLLSDSGFYLCAWSYGGPYGYTFGSGTRLTVV.

The chain recombines TRBV5-1 with TRBJ1-1; D may be TRBD1 (5 bases). The CDR3 is 14 amino acids. Per germline, CDR1 SGHRS and CDR2 YFSETQ. Trimming took 4 bases from V and 4 from J, leaving 14 bases between them. This CDR3 is CASSTVTEGTEAFF. The CDR3 nucleotides are TGCGCCAGCAGCACCGTGACAGAGGGCACTGAAGCTTTCTTT. Full variable domain (missing parts from reference TRBV5-1 and TRBJ1-1): KAGVTQTPRYLIKTRGQQVTLSCSPISGHRSVSWYQQTPGQGLQFLFEYFSETQRNKGNFPGRFSGRQFSNSRSEMNVSTLELGDSALYLCASSTVTEGTEAFFGQGTRLTVV.

The V and J genes are TRBV14 and TRBJ1-1, with D perhaps matching TRBD1 (6 bases). Trimming took off 3 bases at V and 0 bases at J, with 17 bases between the two ends. The CDR3 contains 17 residues. The germline V gene encodes CDR1 SGHDN and CDR2 FVKESK. CDR3 protein: CASSQKRTALMNTEAFF. The CDR3 nucleotides read TGTGCCAGCAGCCAGAAAAGGACAGCCCTGATGAACACTGAAGCTTTCTTT.

The V and J genes are TRBV4-3 and TRBJ2-3; D might be TRBD1 (6 bases). This CDR3 contains 15 residues. Per the germline V gene, CDR1 is LGHNA and CDR2 is YSLEER. V was clipped by 2 bases and J by 5 bases, with 14 bases between them. Here the CDR3 DNA reads TGCGCCAGCAGCCAAAACGCAGGGGCAGGAGATACGCAGTATTTT. This translates into CASSQNAGAGDTQYF.

The chain is built from TRBV12-3 or TRBV12-4 and TRBJ1-2, with a possible D match to TRBD1 (6 bases). V lost 0 bases to trimming and J lost 6 bases, with 11 bases between them. The CDR3 runs to 14 residues. DNA of the CDR3: TGTGCCAGCAGTTTAGCGGTCACAGGGAATGGCTACACCTTC. Translating gives CASSLAVTGNGYTF.

Here the CDR3 DNA reads TGTGCCAGCAGTTATGAGGGCTTGGGGGGAGCTTTCTTT. Its translation: CASSYEGLGGAFF. The chain has TRBV12-3 or TRBV12-4 and TRBJ1-1, with D tentatively TRBD1 (5 bases). With 4 bases removed from V and 10 bases from J, the gap between germline ends came to 16 bases. The CDR3 has 13 residues.

The chain carries TRBV9 and TRBJ2-7; no firm D call. The CDR3 totals 15 residues. Trimming cost V 0 bases and J 7 bases, with 17 bases left between them. CDR1 is SGDLS and CDR2 is YYNGEE in the germline V gene. The CDR3 DNA sequence: TGTGCCAGCAGCGTAGGGCTGGACCCCCCCTGGGAGCAGTACTTC. Encoded protein: CASSVGLDPPWEQYF.